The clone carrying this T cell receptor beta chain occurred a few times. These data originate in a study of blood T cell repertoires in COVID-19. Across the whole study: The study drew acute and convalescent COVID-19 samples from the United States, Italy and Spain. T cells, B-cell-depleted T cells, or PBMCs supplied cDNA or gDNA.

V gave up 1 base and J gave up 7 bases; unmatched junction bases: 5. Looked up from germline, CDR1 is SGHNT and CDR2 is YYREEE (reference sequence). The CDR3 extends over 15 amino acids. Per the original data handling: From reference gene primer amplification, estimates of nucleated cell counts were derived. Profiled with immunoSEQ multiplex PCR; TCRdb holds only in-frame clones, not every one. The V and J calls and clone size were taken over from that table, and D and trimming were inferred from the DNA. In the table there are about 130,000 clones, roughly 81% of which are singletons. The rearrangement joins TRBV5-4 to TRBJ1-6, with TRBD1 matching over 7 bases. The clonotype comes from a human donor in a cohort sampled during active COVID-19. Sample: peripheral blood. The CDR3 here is CASSLRQGDNSPLHF. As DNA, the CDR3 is TGTGCCAGCAGCTTGAGACAGGGCGACAATTCACCCCTCCACTTT.